Described below is a single T cell receptor beta chain sequence and its context. Its antigen remains unidentified. With survey level as its setting, the immunoSEQ assay was v3.0. Libraries were prepared by immunoSEQ multiplex PCR; TCRdb keeps only in-frame clonotypes and omits some of them. The data show under 20,000 clones, 65% to 85% seen once. The data belong to a study of long-term antiretroviral therapy in people with HIV. From germline, CDR1 is SGHRS and CDR2 YFSETQ. V was clipped by 0 bases and J by 1 base, with 2 bases between them. The CDR3 is made up of 13 amino acids. Study observations and caveats: Repertoires in HIV (unlike those of controls) had narrower CDR3 length ranges. Pre-ART-expanded clones dominated the repertoire at all time points.

The source of this sequence is a young man with HIV. V is TRBV5-1 and J is TRBJ2-1; D gene uncertain. This specimen was unsorted PBMCs, taken 0.1 years before starting antiretroviral therapy. CDR3 sequence: CASSLGSYNEQFF. CDR3 nucleotide sequence: TGCGCCAGCAGCTTGGGGTCCTACAATGAGCAGTTCTTC.